This T cell receptor beta chain is from a study of early T cells in non-severe SARS-CoV-2 infection. CDR3 length: 16 amino acids. Trimming cost V 0 bases and J 2 bases; bases outside gene matches: 5. Germline lookup yields CDR1 LGHNA and CDR2 YNFKEQ. Attachment of unique molecular identifiers to individual cDNA molecules was performed. TCRdb reprocessed the 5' RACE reads via MiXCR and lists one record per CDR3 protein. This table has around 59,000 distinct CDR3 sequences, around 9.3% appearing once. V is TRBV4-2 and J is TRBJ2-7; 9 positions agree with TRBD2. The specimen sequenced was whole blood. The clonotype was recovered from an adult who was a healthcare worker with PCR-confirmed SARS-CoV-2 infection or an uninfected control (not recorded which). The CDR3 reads CASSQEATSGTYEQYF. The CDR3 nucleotides read TGTGCCAGCAGCCAAGAGGCGACTAGCGGTACCTACGAGCAGTACTTC.